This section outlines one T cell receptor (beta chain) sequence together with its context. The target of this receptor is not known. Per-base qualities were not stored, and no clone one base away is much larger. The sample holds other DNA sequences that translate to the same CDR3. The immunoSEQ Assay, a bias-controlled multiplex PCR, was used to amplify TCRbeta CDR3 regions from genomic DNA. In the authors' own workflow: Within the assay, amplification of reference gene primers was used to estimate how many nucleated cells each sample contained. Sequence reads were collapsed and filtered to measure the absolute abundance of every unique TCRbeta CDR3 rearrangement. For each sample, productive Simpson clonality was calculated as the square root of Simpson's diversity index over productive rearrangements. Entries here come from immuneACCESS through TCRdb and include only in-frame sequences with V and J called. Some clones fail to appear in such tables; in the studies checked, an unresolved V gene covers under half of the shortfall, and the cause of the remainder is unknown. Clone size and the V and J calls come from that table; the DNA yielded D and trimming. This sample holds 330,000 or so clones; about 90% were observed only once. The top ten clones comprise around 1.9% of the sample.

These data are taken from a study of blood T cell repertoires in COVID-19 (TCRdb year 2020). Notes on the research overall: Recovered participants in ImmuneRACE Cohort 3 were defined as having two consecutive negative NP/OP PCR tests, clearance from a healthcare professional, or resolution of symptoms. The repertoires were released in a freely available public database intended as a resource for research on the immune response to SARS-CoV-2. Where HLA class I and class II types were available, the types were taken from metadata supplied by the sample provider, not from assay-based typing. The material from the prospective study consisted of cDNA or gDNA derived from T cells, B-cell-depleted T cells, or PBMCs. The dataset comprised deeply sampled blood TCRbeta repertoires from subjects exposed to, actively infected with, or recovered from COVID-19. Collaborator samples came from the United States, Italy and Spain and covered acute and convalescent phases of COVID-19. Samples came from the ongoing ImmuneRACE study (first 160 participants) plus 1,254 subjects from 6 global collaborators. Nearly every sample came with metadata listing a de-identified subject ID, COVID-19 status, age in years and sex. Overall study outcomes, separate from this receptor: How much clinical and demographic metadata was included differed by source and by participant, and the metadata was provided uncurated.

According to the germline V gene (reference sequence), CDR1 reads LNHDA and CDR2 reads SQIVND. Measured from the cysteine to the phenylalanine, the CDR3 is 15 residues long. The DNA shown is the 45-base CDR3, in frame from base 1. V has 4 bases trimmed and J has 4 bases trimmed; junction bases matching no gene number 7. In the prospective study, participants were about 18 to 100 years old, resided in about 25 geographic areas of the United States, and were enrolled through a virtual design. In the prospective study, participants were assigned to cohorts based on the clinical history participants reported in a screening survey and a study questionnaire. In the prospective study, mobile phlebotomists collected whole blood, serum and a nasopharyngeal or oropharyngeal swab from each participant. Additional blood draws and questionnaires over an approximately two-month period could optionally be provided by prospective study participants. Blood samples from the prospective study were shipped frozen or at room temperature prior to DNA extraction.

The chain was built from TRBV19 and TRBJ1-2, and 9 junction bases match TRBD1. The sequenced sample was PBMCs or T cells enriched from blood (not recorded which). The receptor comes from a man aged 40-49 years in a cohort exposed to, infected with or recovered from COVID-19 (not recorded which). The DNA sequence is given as TGTGCCAGTAGTACAGGACAGGGGAGGACCTATGGCTACACCTTC. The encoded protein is CASSTGQGRTYGYTF.